This TCR beta chain comes out of a study of blood T cell repertoires in COVID-19. This CDR3 is built from 14 residues. Germline CDR1 and CDR2: SGHNT and YENEEA. With 4 bases clipped from V and 1 base from J, the junction kept 3 bases outside the gene matches. Data came from immunoSEQ multiplex PCR; TCRdb stores just in-frame clones and leaves some out. The repertoire consists of some 130,000 clones, with about four fifths occurring once and the leading ten covering roughly 15%. This chain joins TRBV11-3 and TRBJ2-7; 8 bases line up with TRBD1. Sequenced input: peripheral blood. The TCR originated in a woman aged 50 to 65 with acute or convalescent COVID-19. CDR3 loop: CASSSTGGSYEQYF. Written as DNA, the CDR3 is TGTGCCAGCAGCTCAACAGGGGGTTCCTACGAGCAGTACTTC.